This TCR beta chain was captured in a study of T cells after yellow fever vaccination. Study overall: The SMART-Seq v4 Ultra Low Input method served to prepare the low-cell-number fractions. General study points: It was a weaker secondary response, yet one that peaked faster, at day 5 versus 15.

Each CDR3 protein gets one entry after TCRdb re-called the 5' RACE reads with MiXCR. The data show about 400,000 distinct CDR3 sequences, around 6.5% seen once. This clonotype appeared a few times. The antigen is undetermined. Between the trimmed V and J ends, which lost 0 bases and 7 bases, there was a span of 19 bases. Germline V gene data show CDR1 as DFQATT and CDR2 as SNEGSKA (reference sequence). This CDR3 comprises 15 residues. The clonotype was recovered from a man aged 25 to 40 who received the YFV17D yellow fever vaccine. Material: PBMCs, obtained 5 days after the yellow fever booster vaccination. The gene calls are TRBV20-1 and TRBJ2-7; no firm D call. In DNA, the CDR3 is TGCAGTGCTAGAGAGGACCCCTCCGGGCCCGGGGAGCAGTACTTC. Protein sequence: CSAREDPSGPGEQYF.